A single sample is the source of the 5 T cell receptor beta chains below, sequenced in a study of beta chain features in type 1 diabetes. The isolated RNA, all of it, was reverse transcribed, so expressed TCRB transcripts were what got sequenced. Sequenced by immunoSEQ multiplex PCR; TCRdb stores in-frame clones only, minus some. Of a few hundred thousand clones listed, roughly 30% are singletons. Sequencing was done on a sample of naive CD4+ T cells from blood. These receptors all come from a man younger than 30 in good health.

This chain joins TRBV25-1 and TRBJ2-1, with 10 bases matching TRBD2. After removal of 7 bases from V and 9 bases from J, the junction contained 6 bases not matched to a gene. This CDR3 spans 13 amino acids. Germline V gene lookup returns CDR1 MGHDK and CDR2 SYGVNS. CDR3 nucleotides: TGTGCCAGCATATCTAGCGGGAGCCCTGAGCAGTTCTTC. Protein sequence: CASISSGSPEQFF.

This clone was detected a few times. V usage is TRBV19 and J usage is TRBJ2-1; D gene ambiguous. This CDR3 contains 12 residues. Germline V gives CDR1 LNHDA, CDR2 SQIVND (reference sequence). V gave up 1 base and J gave up 10 bases, with 8 bases separating them. CDR3 sequence: CASSIGIREQFF. As DNA, the CDR3 is TGTGCCAGTAGTATAGGGATTCGGGAGCAGTTCTTC.

The chain couples TRBV18 to TRBJ2-1; D is unresolved. This CDR3 has 14 residues. Trimming left V 6 bases short and J 6 bases short, with 15 bases between. The germline V gene has CDR1 KGHSH and CDR2 LQKENI. The CDR3, as DNA: TGTGCCAGCTCCTACGATCTGGGCGGCAATGAGCAGTTCTTC. Its translation is CASSYDLGGNEQFF.

This clone has just a few counts. V usage is TRBV10-3 and J usage is TRBJ2-7, with TRBD1 matching 10 bases. The CDR3 is 15 residues long. V trimming: 1 base; J trimming: 4 bases; junction bases outside the gene matches: 4. From germline, CDR1 is ENHRY and CDR2 SYGVKD. In nucleotides, the CDR3 is TGTGCCATCAGTGAGTGGGACAGGGGTGCGTACGAGCAGTACTTC. This translates into CAISEWDRGAYEQYF.

In its sample, this clone was seen a few times. V gene TRBV28 combines with J gene TRBJ2-1; D unresolved. CDR1 is MDHEN, CDR2 SYDVKM, per germline. V was pared by 1 base and J by 3 bases, with 4 bases between. The CDR3 loop spans 13 amino acids. This CDR3 reads CASSLLVYNEQFF. The CDR3 nucleotides are TGTGCCAGCAGTTTATTGGTCTACAATGAGCAGTTCTTC. Looking up the rest from reference TRBV28 and TRBJ2-1 gives the full variable domain: DVKVTQSSRYLVKRTGEKVFLECVQDMDHENMFWYRQDPGLGLRLIYFSYDVKMKEKGDIPEGYSVSREKKERFSLILESASTNQTSMYLCASSLLVYNEQFFGPGTRLTVL.